This entry lists 26 T cell receptor beta chains sequenced from one sample in a study of cytomegalovirus exposure and HLA in healthy donors. This PCR relied on a set of 60 Vbeta primers and 13 Jbeta primers. Generated by immunoSEQ multiplex PCR, the TCRdb table keeps only in-frame clones and is missing some. The table lists around 190,000 clones, approximately 80% of them singletons. Sequencing used PBMCs. All receptors derive from a girl aged 2 to 10 in good health and CMV-seropositive.

The chain uses TRBV30 and TRBJ1-1, with D perhaps TRBD1 (6 bases). CDR3 length equals 17 residues. CDR1 and CDR2 from the germline V gene are GTSNPN and SVGIG (reference sequence). Trimming removed 2 bases at V and 0 bases at J, with 19 bases between. The CDR3 loop reads CAWSRRGLATLNTEAFF. The CDR3 region has the DNA TGTGCCTGGAGTAGAAGGGGGTTAGCGACTTTGAACACTGAAGCTTTCTTT.

The gene calls are TRBV6-5 and TRBJ2-7; no firm D call. Per germline, CDR1 MNHEY and CDR2 SVGAGI. This CDR3 is built from 11 residues. Trimming pared 5 bases from V and 2 bases from J, leaving 4 bases between. CDR3 bases: TGTGCCAGCAGTGACACCTACGAGCAGTACTTC. Translating gives CASSDTYEQYF.

The chain has TRBV9 and TRBJ1-2; D remains unclear. This CDR3 contains 14 residues. The ends were cut back, 3 bases at V and 0 bases at J, with 9 bases in the middle. Germline V gene data show CDR1 as SGDLS and CDR2 as YYNGEE. CDR3 sequence: CASSALRANYGYTF. The CDR3 DNA follows: TGTGCCAGCAGCGCACTGCGAGCTAACTATGGCTACACCTTC.

The J gene is TRBJ1-2, the V gene TRBV30, with unresolved D. The CDR3 is made up of 13 amino acids. Germline lookup yields CDR1 GTSNPN and CDR2 SVGIG (reference sequence). Trimming took 0 bases from V and 9 from J, leaving 14 bases between them. The CDR3 spells CAWSVRGQFRYTF. CDR3 nucleotide sequence: TGTGCCTGGAGTGTACGAGGTCAATTTCGCTACACCTTC.

This chain links TRBV29-1 with TRBJ2-1, with D possibly being TRBD2 (5 bases). The CDR3 extends over 13 amino acids. CDR1 is SQVTM and CDR2 is ANQGSEA in the germline V gene. Trimming left V 4 bases short and J 9 bases short, with 16 bases between. CDR3 nucleotide sequence: TGCAGCGTTGTCCGGGGTAGCGTAAGTGAGCAGTTCTTC. Its protein is CSVVRGSVSEQFF.

The rearrangement joins TRBV19 to TRBJ1-1; no reliable D call. The germline CDR1 and CDR2 sequences are LNHDA and SQIVND (reference sequence). With 5 bases removed from V and 1 base from J, the gap between germline ends came to 8 bases. The CDR3 has 13 residues. CDR3 sequence (DNA): TGTGCCAGTAGTCAACAGCAGAACACTGAAGCTTTCTTT. This sequence encodes CASSQQQNTEAFF. The full variable domain, rest sourced from reference TRBV19 and TRBJ1-1, is DGGITQSPKYLFRKEGQNVTLSCEQNLNHDAMYWYRQDPGQGLRLIYYSQIVNDFQKGDIAEGYSVSREKKESFPLTVTSAQKNPTAFYLCASSQQQNTEAFFGQGTRLTVV.

This clone was recorded a few times. The chain has TRBV6-5 and TRBJ1-1, with D perhaps matching TRBD1 (6 bases). This CDR3 has 15 residues. Trimming left V 4 bases short and J 0 bases short, with 12 bases between. Germline CDR1 is MNHEY and CDR2 is SVGAGI. The chain's CDR3 is CASSFNRDLNTEAFF. In DNA form, the CDR3 reads TGTGCCAGCAGTTTTAACAGGGATCTGAACACTGAAGCTTTCTTT.

The chain is built from TRBV2 and TRBJ1-6; 8 nucleotides agree with TRBD1. The V gene's germline CDR1 is SNHLY and CDR2 FYNNEI. V lost 5 bases, J lost 15 bases, and 15 bases stayed unmatched. This CDR3 region has 15 residues. Here the CDR3 reads CASSPDRGLIQGLHF. As DNA, the CDR3 is TGTGCCAGCAGTCCCGACAGGGGATTAATTCAAGGCCTCCACTTT.

This rearrangement joins TRBV10-3 to TRBJ1-2; D gene ambiguous. This CDR3 has 14 amino acids. The V end lost 0 bases, the J end lost 4 bases, and 9 bases lay between the germline ends. Per germline, CDR1 ENHRY and CDR2 SYGVKD. For the CDR3, the DNA is TGTGCCATCAGTGAGTCCCGGGATCTCTATGGCTACACCTTC. It codes for CAISESRDLYGYTF.

The chain combines TRBV7-6 with TRBJ2-7, with D perhaps matching TRBD1 (6 bases). The CDR3 totals 14 residues. V dropped 2 bases and J dropped 2 bases, with 10 bases sitting between them. Germline V CDR1 and CDR2: SGHVS, FNYEAQ. The CDR3 is CASSLQTGTYEQYF. CDR3 sequence (DNA): TGTGCCAGCAGCTTACAGACAGGTACCTACGAGCAGTACTTC.

This chain connects TRBV6-5 to TRBJ2-3, with 7 bases that match TRBD1. This CDR3 has 13 residues. Germline lookup yields CDR1 MNHEY and CDR2 SVGAGI. Trimming cost V 6 bases and J 5 bases; bases outside gene matches: 5. The CDR3 loop is CASRNTGEDTQYF. The DNA of the CDR3 is TGTGCCAGCAGGAATACAGGGGAAGATACGCAGTATTTT.

CDR3: CASSLLLAVINEQFF. CDR3 DNA sequence: TGTGCCAGCAGCTTATTACTAGCGGTGATCAATGAGCAGTTCTTC. This chain uses TRBV11-1 with TRBJ2-1; 8 nucleotides align to TRBD2. The V gene's germline CDR1 is SGHAT and CDR2 FQDESV (reference sequence). J was trimmed by 6 bases and V by 2 bases; bases with no gene match: 6. This CDR3 comprises 15 residues.

V usage is TRBV29-1 and J usage is TRBJ2-7; 9 nucleotides agree with TRBD1. The junction had 3 bases not matched to a gene; V was cut back by 6 bases and J by 0 bases. The germline gives CDR1 SQVTM, CDR2 ANQGSEA. The CDR3 sequence is 13 residues long. The CDR3 reads CSVTTGGSYEQYF. The CDR3, as DNA: TGCAGCGTGACGACAGGGGGCTCCTACGAGCAGTACTTC.

This sequence joins TRBV19 and TRBJ1-4, with D perhaps matching TRBD1 (5 bases). V dropped 4 bases and J dropped 5 bases, with 14 bases sitting between them. The CDR3 length is 15 residues. Germline loops: CDR1 LNHDA, CDR2 SQIVND (reference sequence). The CDR3 nucleotides read TGTGCCAGTAGTACCTCGACAGTCCTGAATGAAAAACTGTTTTTT. This codes for CASSTSTVLNEKLFF. Full variable domain (outside the CDR3, taken from reference TRBV19 and TRBJ1-4): DGGITQSPKYLFRKEGQNVTLSCEQNLNHDAMYWYRQDPGQGLRLIYYSQIVNDFQKGDIAEGYSVSREKKESFPLTVTSAQKNPTAFYLCASSTSTVLNEKLFFGSGTQLSVL.

This chain links TRBV9 with TRBJ1-6; 11 nucleotides line up with TRBD1. Trimming removed 5 bases from V and 10 bases from J; junction bases left unmatched: 11. This CDR3 comprises 16 residues. Germline V gene lookup returns CDR1 SGDLS and CDR2 YYNGEE. The CDR3 here is CASRGQGATRGSPLHF. The DNA of the CDR3 is TGTGCCAGCAGAGGACAGGGGGCGACCAGGGGATCACCCCTCCACTTT.

This chain uses TRBV21-1 with TRBJ1-2; no check of the table's D call, TRBD1, against the DNA was made. TRBV21-1 is tagged as a pseudogene. The CDR3 has 13 residues. Written as DNA, the CDR3 is TGTGCCAGCCGATACAGGGCTTATTATGGCTACACCTTC. This codes for CASRYRAYYGYTF.

For the CDR3, the DNA is TGTGCCAGCAGTGATCACGGGGTTTCGTTCAATTCACCCCTCCACTTT. Translating gives CASSDHGVSFNSPLHF. V and J are TRBV25-1 and TRBJ1-6; D remains unclear. Per germline, CDR1 MGHDK and CDR2 SYGVNS. Between the trimmed V and J ends, which lost 3 bases and 7 bases, there was a span of 16 bases. The length of the CDR3 is 16 residues.

This chain connects TRBV7-6 to TRBJ2-3; 8 positions match TRBD2. Germline trimming cut 5 bases from V and 4 bases from J; bases unmatched to any gene: 20. This CDR3 is 19 amino acids long. Germline V gene data show CDR1 as SGHVS and CDR2 as FNYEAQ. This CDR3 is CASSLRSGSGRFYPDTQYF. CDR3 DNA: TGTGCCAGCAGCCTAAGGAGTGGGAGCGGGAGATTTTACCCAGATACGCAGTATTTT.

The chain uses TRBV11-3 and TRBJ2-1; no reliable D call. CDR1 and CDR2 from the germline V gene are SGHNT and YENEEA. The CDR3 loop spans 13 amino acids. Trimming cost V 8 bases and J 3 bases, with 11 bases left between them. CDR3 sequence (DNA): TGTGCCAGCGGCGGCCCCCTCTACAATGAGCAGTTCTTC. It is translated as CASGGPLYNEQFF.

This sequence joins TRBV6-1 and TRBJ1-2; maybe TRBD1 (5 bases). CDR3 size: 14 residues. Germline V gene sequence: CDR1 MNHNS, CDR2 SASEGT. V was pared by 6 bases and J by 3 bases, with 14 bases between. The CDR3 DNA follows: TGTGCCAGCAGGGAGGGAGGGGTTTACTATGGCTACACCTTC. Its translation: CASREGGVYYGYTF.

The rearrangement joins TRBV5-4 to TRBJ1-2; D uncertain. CDR3 length equals 16 residues. Trimming removed 4 bases from V and 1 base from J, with 17 bases in between. In germline, CDR1 is SGHNT, CDR2 YYREEE (reference sequence). The CDR3 bases are TGTGCCAGCAGCGACCTCTCGGGGAGTGTTAACTATGGCTACACCTTC. Translating gives CASSDLSGSVNYGYTF.

This chain joins TRBV11-3 and TRBJ2-5; D might be TRBD1 (6 bases). The CDR3 sequence is 15 residues long. Germline-derived CDR1 and CDR2 are SGHNT and YENEEA. V lost 0 bases, J lost 9 bases, and 17 bases lay in between. The chain's CDR3 is CASSLDFGMAGAQYF. CDR3 sequence (DNA): TGTGCCAGCAGCTTAGATTTCGGGATGGCAGGGGCCCAGTACTTC.

The V gene is TRBV6-5, the J gene TRBJ1-2; D might be TRBD1 (6 bases). Between the trimmed V and J ends, which lost 10 bases and 4 bases, there was a span of 13 bases. The CDR3 contains 12 residues. Germline assignment: CDR1 MNHEY and CDR2 SVGAGI. CDR3: CANGEGVYGYTF. In DNA form, the CDR3 reads TGTGCCAACGGGGAGGGGGTCTATGGCTACACCTTC.

V usage is TRBV10-3 and J usage is TRBJ1-4; D perhaps matches TRBD1 (5 bases). Trimming removed 7 bases at V and 6 bases at J, with 12 bases between. The CDR3 loop spans 13 amino acids. CDR1 is ENHRY, CDR2 SYGVKD, per germline. For the CDR3, the DNA is TGTGCCATCACGCAGGGAATGGATGAAAAACTGTTTTTT. This codes for CAITQGMDEKLFF.

The chain is built from TRBV2 and TRBJ1-1; TRBD1 aligns across 7 bases. V lost 7 bases to trimming and J lost 6 bases; unmatched junction nucleotides: 8. Germline assignment: CDR1 SNHLY and CDR2 FYNNEI. The CDR3 is 13 residues long. The CDR3 DNA reads TGTGCCAGCACGGGCAGGGGACAGTCTGAAGCTTTCTTT. Translated: CASTGRGQSEAFF.

In this sample, this clone turned up once. The rearrangement joins TRBV5-1 to TRBJ2-1; 10 nucleotides line up with TRBD2. The CDR3 length is 15 residues. The junction had 7 bases not matched to a gene; V was cut back by 7 bases and J by 3 bases. Germline CDR1 reads SGHRS; CDR2 reads YFSETQ. The chain's CDR3 is CASEALAGNYNEQFF. The DNA for the CDR3 is TGCGCCAGCGAGGCACTAGCGGGGAACTACAATGAGCAGTTCTTC.